The rows below give T cell receptor beta chains drawn from one sample of a study of blood T cell repertoires in COVID-19. TCRdb's table, derived via immunoSEQ multiplex PCR, lists solely in-frame clones and lacks some. The profile covers 45,000 or so clones, with roughly 86% appearing a single time and about 5% taken by the ten largest. The source material was peripheral blood. The source of these receptors is a man aged 35 to 55 with active COVID-19. Both conserved end residues are part of each CDR3. D genes are given only for firm matches. Expanded clones are given a class, and other clones once, few, many or no size at all.

>.|TRBJ2-3|TRBV27|.
CASSFTEPDTQYF
TGTGCCAGCAGTTTCACCGAGCCAGATACGCAGTATTTT
>.|TRBJ2-7|TRBV11-2|.
CASSIPEGAKAYEQYF
TGTGCCAGCAGCATCCCCGAAGGGGCCAAGGCCTACGAGCAGTACTTC
>.|TRBJ1-2|TRBV27|TRBD1
CASSLSPTGERRGYTF
TGTGCCAGCAGTTTATCCCCCACAGGGGAGCGGCGCGGCTACACCTTC
>few|TRBJ2-4|TRBV9|TRBD2
CASSLAGELAKNIQYF
TGTGCCAGCAGTCTAGCGGGCGAGCTAGCCAAAAACATTCAGTACTTC
>.|TRBJ2-6|TRBV19|TRBD2
CASSIWGLAVPAAHSGANVLTF
TGTGCCAGTAGTATATGGGGACTAGCGGTCCCCGCCGCCCACTCTGGGGCCAACGTCCTGACTTTC
>once|TRBJ1-5|TRBV5-5|.
CASSSRQELYSNQPQHF
TGTGCCAGCAGCTCAAGACAGGAGCTTTATAGCAATCAGCCCCAGCATTTT
>.|TRBJ2-5|TRBV6-1|TRBD2
CASSELAGGPETQYF
TGTGCCAGCAGTGAACTAGCGGGAGGGCCAGAGACCCAGTACTTC
>.|TRBJ1-2|TRBV20-1|.
CSASPGQLGDGYTF
TGCAGTGCTAGTCCCGGACAGCTTGGGGATGGCTACACCTTC
>.|TRBJ2-7|TRBV27|.
CASSLDQGIEQYF
TGTGCCAGCAGTCTAGATCAGGGAATCGAGCAGTACTTC
>.|TRBJ1-2|TRBV19|TRBD1
CASSIGARTGIYGYTF
TGTGCCAGTAGTATAGGGGCGCGGACAGGGATCTATGGCTACACCTTC
>.|TRBJ1-2|TRBV5-6|.
CASSFADYGYTF
TGTGCCAGCAGCTTCGCAGATTATGGCTACACCTTC
>.|TRBJ2-1|TRBV24-1|TRBD2
CATSDFREGRNEQFF
TGTGCCACCAGTGATTTCCGGGAGGGCCGGAATGAGCAGTTCTTC
>.|TRBJ2-5|TRBV6-5|TRBD1
CASSNRGSWQETQYF
TGTGCCAGCAGTAACAGGGGGTCTTGGCAAGAGACCCAGTACTTC
>.|TRBJ2-1|TRBV27|.
CASSFGGFNNEQFF
TGTGCCAGCAGTTTCGGGGGTTTCAACAATGAGCAGTTCTTC
>.|TRBJ2-5|TRBV10-1|.
CASSEDIRGSAQYF
TGCGCCAGCAGTGAGGATATCCGGGGGAGCGCCCAGTACTTC
>few|TRBJ2-4|TRBV6-1|.
CASSESRVDIQYF
TGTGCCAGCAGTGAGAGTCGGGTTGACATTCAGTACTTC
>.|TRBJ2-1|TRBV6-6|.
CASSYSPGHYNEQFF
TGTGCCAGCAGTTACTCCCCAGGGCACTACAATGAGCAGTTCTTC
>.|TRBJ2-3|TRBV6-5|TRBD2
CASSSRTSGSYTQYF
TGTGCCAGCAGTTCACGGACTAGCGGGAGTTATACGCAGTATTTT
>.|TRBJ2-3|TRBV28|.
CASSDIQGPDTQYF
TGTGCCAGCAGTGACATTCAGGGGCCAGATACGCAGTATTTT
>.|TRBJ1-4|TRBV11-2|.
CASSLGGGEKLFF
TGTGCCAGCAGCTTAGGCGGGGGGGAAAAACTGTTTTTT
>few|TRBJ1-6|TRBV18|.
CASSARQDNSPLHF
TGTGCCAGCTCAGCGCGACAGGATAATTCACCCCTCCACTTT
>.|TRBJ2-2|TRBV5-1|TRBD2
CASSLEASGNTGELFF
TGCGCCAGCAGCTTGGAGGCTAGCGGGAACACCGGGGAGCTGTTTTTT
>.|TRBJ1-6|TRBV27|TRBD1
CASSLPRGSGSPLHF
TGTGCCAGCAGTTTACCCAGGGGGTCTGGTTCACCCCTCCACTTT
>.|TRBJ1-4|TRBV15|.
CATSMRRVEKLFF
TGTGCCACCAGCATGCGGAGGGTCGAGAAACTGTTTTTT
>.|TRBJ1-1|TRBV6-1|.
CASSDRGNTEAFF
TGTGCCAGCAGTGATCGAGGGAACACTGAAGCTTTCTTT
>.|TRBJ2-1|TRBV7-6|.
CASSFETERVGEQFF
TGTGCCAGCAGCTTTGAGACTGAGCGGGTAGGTGAGCAGTTCTTC
>.|TRBJ2-1|TRBV3-1/TRBV3-2|TRBD2
CASSQAKLAGDNEQFF
TGTGCCAGCAGCCAAGCAAAACTAGCGGGAGACAATGAGCAGTTCTTC
>.|TRBJ2-2|TRBV9|TRBD2
CASSFGTSGTGELFF
TGTGCCAGCAGCTTTGGGACTAGCGGGACCGGGGAGCTGTTTTTT
>.|TRBJ2-1|TRBV28|TRBD2
CASSFLGGSDNEQFF
TGTGCCAGCAGTTTTTTAGGCGGGAGTGACAATGAGCAGTTCTTC
>once|TRBJ1-5|TRBV7-9|.
CASSRQASNQPQHF
TGTGCCAGCAGCCGACAGGCCAGCAATCAGCCCCAGCATTTT
>medium-sized|TRBJ2-7|TRBV7-2|TRBD2
CASSLPGGSGRRYEQYF
TGTGCCAGCAGCTTGCCCGGGGGGAGCGGGAGACGTTACGAGCAGTACTTC
>.|TRBJ2-3|TRBV28|TRBD2
CASSSLAGVGQYF
TGTGCCAGCAGTTCGCTAGCGGGAGTGGGGCAGTATTTT
>.|TRBJ2-7|TRBV27|TRBD1
CASSLSTGAGTYEQYF
TGTGCCAGCAGTTTATCAACAGGGGCAGGAACCTACGAGCAGTACTTC
>.|TRBJ2-4|TRBV4-1|TRBD1
CASSHNPGTGGKGKNIQYF
TGCGCCAGCAGCCATAATCCCGGGACAGGGGGCAAGGGCAAAAACATTCAGTACTTC
>.|TRBJ1-1|TRBV7-8|TRBD1
CASTLDRANTEAFF
TGTGCCAGCACCCTGGACAGGGCAAACACTGAAGCTTTCTTT
>.|TRBJ2-5|TRBV30|TRBD2
CAWSVGGSQETQYF
TGTGCCTGGAGTGTAGGCGGGAGCCAAGAGACCCAGTACTTC
>.|TRBJ2-7|TRBV29-1|TRBD2
CSVGLAGPYEQYF
TGCAGCGTTGGACTAGCGGGGCCCTACGAGCAGTACTTC
>few|TRBJ2-1|TRBV30|TRBD1
CAWSFDDRGSYNEQFF
TGTGCCTGGAGTTTTGACGACAGGGGGAGCTACAATGAGCAGTTCTTC
>.|TRBJ2-2|TRBV14|TRBD1
CASSHTHRGQAGELFF
TGTGCCAGCAGCCATACCCACAGGGGGCAGGCCGGGGAGCTGTTTTTT
>.|TRBJ2-5|TRBV7-3|.
CASSQARGTQYF
TGTGCCAGCAGCCAGGCACGGGGGACCCAGTACTTC
>.|TRBJ2-7|TRBV2|.
CASSERLALSYEQYF
TGTGCCAGCAGTGAAAGGCTAGCGCTCTCCTACGAGCAGTACTTC
>.|TRBJ2-5|TRBV5-1|TRBD2
CASSLDGLTWGGRETQYF
TGCGCCAGCAGCTTGGACGGCCTGACATGGGGGGGACGGGAGACCCAGTACTTC
>.|TRBJ1-1|TRBV11-3|.
CASSPGGSRTFF
TGTGCCAGCAGCCCTGGGGGGTCGCGAACTTTCTTT
>.|TRBJ1-3|TRBV7-9|TRBD1
CASSRQGASGNTIYF
TGTGCCAGCAGCCGACAGGGGGCCTCTGGAAACACCATATATTTT
>.|TRBJ1-2|TRBV12-5|TRBD1
CASGLVRAGGSGTNYGYTF
TGTGCTAGTGGTTTGGTACGGGCAGGGGGATCAGGCACCAACTATGGCTACACCTTC
>once|TRBJ2-5|TRBV18|TRBD2
CASSASRLAGIQETQYF
TGTGCCAGCTCCGCTTCCCGACTAGCGGGGATTCAAGAGACCCAGTACTTC
>.|TRBJ1-2|TRBV12-3/TRBV12-4|.
CASSYREPYGYTF
TGTGCCAGCAGTTACAGGGAACCCTATGGCTACACCTTC
>.|TRBJ2-7|TRBV28|.
CASSFTGGDEQYF
TGTGCCAGCAGTTTTACGGGGGGCGACGAGCAGTACTTC
>.|TRBJ2-7|TRBV7-7|.
CASSPRTGSYEQYF
TGTGCCAGCAGCCCAAGGACTGGATCCTACGAGCAGTACTTC
>.|TRBJ2-7|TRBV13|.
CASSSRPKLDMGEQYF
TGTGCCAGCAGCTCGCGGCCCAAGCTGGACATGGGCGAGCAGTACTTC